This T cell receptor beta chain is drawn from a study of response to subunit inactivated influenza vaccine. TCRdb processed the RT-PCR reads anew with MiXCR; each CDR3 protein has one entry. This table holds roughly 700,000 distinct CDR3 sequences, approximately 15% found once. J lost 7 bases, V lost 8 bases, and 5 bases had no gene match. This CDR3 region has 14 residues. The germline CDR1 and CDR2 sequences are ENHRY and SYGVKD. The material was PBMCs from blood, obtained around 15 days before vaccination. The chain links TRBV10-3 to TRBJ2-2, with 12 bases aligning to TRBD2. The sequence derives from a man over 45 who received an inactivated influenza vaccine. The CDR3 DNA reads as TGTGCCATCGCAGGACTAGCGGGGAACGGGGAGCTGTTTTTT. Translating it yields CAIAGLAGNGELFF.